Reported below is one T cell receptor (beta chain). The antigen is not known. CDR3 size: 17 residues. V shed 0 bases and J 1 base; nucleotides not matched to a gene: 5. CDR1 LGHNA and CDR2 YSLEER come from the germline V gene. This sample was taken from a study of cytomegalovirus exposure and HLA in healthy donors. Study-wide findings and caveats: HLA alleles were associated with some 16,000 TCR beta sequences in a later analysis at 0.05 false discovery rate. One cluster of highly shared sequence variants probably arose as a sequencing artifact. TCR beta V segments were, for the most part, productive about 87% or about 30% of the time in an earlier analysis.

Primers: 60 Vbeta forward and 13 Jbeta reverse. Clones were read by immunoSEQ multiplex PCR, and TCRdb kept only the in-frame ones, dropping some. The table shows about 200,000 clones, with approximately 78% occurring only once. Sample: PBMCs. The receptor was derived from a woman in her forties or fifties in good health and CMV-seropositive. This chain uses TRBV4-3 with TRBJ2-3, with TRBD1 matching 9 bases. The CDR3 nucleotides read TGCGCCAGCAGCCAAGATCTCGGACAGGGGCGCACAGATACGCAGTATTTT. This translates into CASSQDLGQGRTDTQYF.